Each of the 8 T cell receptor beta chains below was sequenced from the same sample in a study of blood T cell repertoires in COVID-19 (dated by TCRdb to about 2020). Library preparation was by the immunoSEQ multiplex PCR assay. What TCRdb holds here is the immuneACCESS table cut down to in-frame rearrangements. Part of the clones is not present; checked against another copy, under half of the missing clones reflect an unresolved V gene, and the others are unexplained. For this sample the table gives 200,000 to 300,000 clones, of which about 91% were detected only once. Over 1.2% of the sample rests with the top ten. The sequencing sample was made of peripheral blood. These receptors were taken from a man older than 75 with acute or convalescent COVID-19.

This clone has just one count. This chain connects TRBV5-1 to TRBJ2-2; 12 nucleotides agree with TRBD2. V shed 1 base and J 2 bases; nucleotides not matched to a gene: 3. The CDR3 is 17 amino acids. Germline V lookup: CDR1 SGHRS, CDR2 YFSETQ. The CDR3 nucleotides read TGCGCCAGCAGCTTGCTAGCGGGGGGGCCTAACACCGGGGAGCTGTTTTTT. Translated: CASSLLAGGPNTGELFF.

This clone was seen once. The rearrangement links TRBV28 to TRBJ1-3; 8 bases are a match to TRBD1. The CDR3 has 16 residues. Germline V gene data show CDR1 as MDHEN and CDR2 as SYDVKM. V was clipped by 7 bases and J by 1 base; unmatched bases: 9. This CDR3 reads CASIVRQGSSGNTIYF. Written as DNA, the CDR3 is TGTGCCAGCATCGTCCGACAGGGGAGTTCTGGAAACACCATATATTTT.

The chain uses TRBV5-1 and TRBJ2-2; 12 nucleotides agree with TRBD2. The CDR3 length is 16 residues. CDR1 is SGHRS and CDR2 is YFSETQ in the germline V gene. The ends lost 0 bases at V and 6 bases at J; junction bases unmatched: 3. The CDR3: CASSLAPSGGAGELFF. CDR3 bases: TGCGCCAGCAGCTTGGCCCCTAGCGGGGGGGCCGGGGAGCTGTTTTTT.

V usage is TRBV7-2 and J usage is TRBJ1-5; D is unclear. V was pared by 10 bases and J by 0 bases, with 10 bases between. CDR3 length: 13 residues. Germline V gene data show CDR1 as SGHTA and CDR2 as FQGNSA. CDR3 in amino acids: CATGRDSNQPQHF. CDR3 DNA: TGTGCCACCGGGAGAGATAGCAATCAGCCCCAGCATTTT.

This clone was detected ten times or more. V usage is TRBV7-2 and J usage is TRBJ2-7, with 8 bases matching TRBD1. The J segment lost 9 bases and the V segment lost 5 bases, leaving 6 bases of the junction unmatched. Germline loops: CDR1 SGHTA, CDR2 FQGNSA. This CDR3 is built from 12 residues. In DNA, the CDR3 is TGTGCCAGCAGCCGAGGACAGGGTGGGCAGTACTTC. The encoded protein is CASSRGQGGQYF.

This clone appeared a single time. The gene calls are TRBV6-7 and TRBJ1-4, with 12 nucleotides matching TRBD1. TRBV6-7 belongs to the ORF category, with a function that is uncertain. The ends lost 6 bases at V and 7 bases at J; junction bases unmatched: 0. The CDR3 has 13 amino acids. CDR3 loop: CASRGQGAEKLFF. The DNA for the CDR3 is TGTGCCAGCAGGGGACAGGGGGCTGAAAAACTGTTTTTT.

This chain connects TRBV2 to TRBJ1-5, with TRBD1 matching over 9 bases. CDR1 is SNHLY, CDR2 FYNNEI, per germline. The ends lost 5 bases at V and 0 bases at J; junction bases unmatched: 2. The CDR3 has 15 amino acids. Here the CDR3 reads CASSLQGASNQPQHF. The CDR3 DNA follows: TGTGCCAGCAGTCTACAGGGGGCTAGCAATCAGCCCCAGCATTTT. Filled out from reference TRBV2 and TRBJ1-5, the complete variable domain reads EPEVTQTPSHQVTQMGQEVILRCVPISNHLYFYWYRQILGQKVEFLVSFYNNEISEKSEIFDDQFSVERPDGSNFTLKIRSTKLEDSAMYFCASSLQGASNQPQHFGDGTRLSIL.

The J gene is TRBJ2-1, the V gene TRBV6-6; 8 bases are shared with TRBD1. J lost 2 bases, V lost 3 bases, and 3 bases had no gene match. The germline V gene has CDR1 MNHNY and CDR2 SVGAGI (reference sequence). This CDR3 contains 15 residues. The CDR3 loop reads CASSYSGQAYNEQFF. The DNA of the CDR3 is TGTGCCAGCAGTTATTCGGGACAGGCCTACAATGAGCAGTTCTTC.